The 21 T cell receptor beta chains in this list originate from one sample, sequenced in a study of shared clonotypes between healthy human individuals. Sequenced by immunoSEQ multiplex PCR; TCRdb stores in-frame clones only, minus some. The sample comprises some 490,000 clones, almost 80% of which are singletons, and around 12% rests with the top ten. The sequenced sample consisted of PBMCs. The receptor set was obtained from a woman aged 40 to 55 in good health. Some clones in this sample may be carry-over from other donors' samples.

The V call is TRBV4-2, the J call TRBJ2-3; 11 positions match TRBD1. This CDR3 spans 15 amino acids. Trimming removed 3 bases from V and 4 bases from J; junction bases left unmatched: 3. Germline CDR1 and CDR2: LGHNA and YNFKEQ. CDR3 DNA: TGTGCCAGCAGCCAGGGACAGGGGGTAGCAGATACGCAGTATTTT. This sequence encodes CASSQGQGVADTQYF.

The chain couples TRBV6-1 to TRBJ1-2, with no clear D. CDR3 length: 14 residues. Germline lookup yields CDR1 MNHNS and CDR2 SASEGT. Trimming removed 1 base at V and 4 bases at J, with 10 bases between. The chain's CDR3 is CASSEGGEGYGYTF. The CDR3 DNA reads TGTGCCAGCAGTGAAGGCGGGGAGGGCTATGGCTACACCTTC.

DNA of the CDR3: TGTGCCAGCAGCTCCGCGATCGGAGATACGCAGTATTTT. Translated, it gives CASSSAIGDTQYF. The rearrangement links TRBV7-9 to TRBJ2-3, with no clear D. The CDR3 is made up of 13 amino acids. The germline CDR1 and CDR2 sequences are SEHNR and FQNEAQ (reference sequence). V was clipped by 4 bases and J by 5 bases, with 10 bases between them.

This clone was seen only once. The chain combines TRBV19 with TRBJ1-6; a weak D match, TRBD1 (6 bases). CDR3 length equals 17 residues. Trimming pared 6 bases from V and 4 bases from J, leaving 19 bases between. The germline V gene has CDR1 LNHDA and CDR2 SQIVND (reference sequence). CDR3 DNA sequence: TGTGCCAGTAGCATGACGGGACAAGTGGGGTATAATTCACCCCTCCACTTT. This codes for CASSMTGQVGYNSPLHF.

The sample holds a few counts of this clone. Here the CDR3 reads CASKGLAVPRGDTQYF. In DNA form, the CDR3 reads TGTGCCAGCAAAGGGCTAGCGGTCCCCCGGGGAGATACGCAGTATTTT. The gene calls are TRBV21-1 and TRBJ2-3; the table calls TRBD2, which could not be checked here. TRBV21-1 is given as a pseudogene. The CDR3 totals 16 residues.

This clone has only one observation. The rearrangement joins TRBV30 to TRBJ2-7; tentatively, D is TRBD1 (6 bases). Trimming removed 6 bases from V and 2 bases from J, with 14 bases in between. Per germline, CDR1 GTSNPN and CDR2 SVGIG (reference sequence). This CDR3 has 13 residues. CDR3 sequence reads: CACQTDRAYEQYF. The DNA of the CDR3 is TGTGCCTGTCAGACGGACAGAGCCTACGAGCAGTACTTC. The whole variable domain, filled in from reference TRBV30 and TRBJ2-7, reads SQTIHQWPATLVQPVGSPLSLECTVEGTSNPNLYWYRQAAGRGLQLLFYSVGIGQISSEVPQNLSASRPQDRQFILSSKKLLLSDSGFYLCACQTDRAYEQYFGPGTRLTVT.

V is TRBV5-1 and J is TRBJ2-4, with TRBD1 as a possible D gene (6 bases). Germline V gives CDR1 SGHRS, CDR2 YFSETQ. Trimming removed 0 bases from V and 6 bases from J, with 13 bases in between. The CDR3 covers 15 residues. The CDR3 protein is CASSLDGQSLNIQYF. CDR3 in DNA: TGCGCCAGCAGCTTGGATGGACAGTCGCTAAACATTCAGTACTTC.

The J gene is TRBJ2-7, the V gene TRBV19, with TRBD1 identical over 8 bases. The ends lost 5 bases at V and 3 bases at J; junction bases unmatched: 6. Germline loops: CDR1 LNHDA, CDR2 SQIVND (reference sequence). The CDR3 is 14 residues long. The DNA for the CDR3 is TGTGCCAGTAGTGGGCAGGGGGCTTTCTACGAGCAGTACTTC. Its protein is CASSGQGAFYEQYF.

Note on this clone: The identical CDR3 is also encoded by other nucleotide sequences in the sample. This chain joins TRBV11-2 and TRBJ2-7; D perhaps matches TRBD1 (5 bases). The V end was cut by 2 bases, the J end by 0 bases, with 5 bases between. The CDR3 is 13 residues long. Germline values: CDR1 SGHAT, CDR2 FQNNGV. The CDR3 nucleotides read TGTGCCAGCAGCTTACAGGGCTCCTACGAGCAGTACTTC. This encodes CASSLQGSYEQYF.

The J gene is TRBJ2-7, the V gene TRBV5-1, with 12 bases matching TRBD2. CDR3 length: 17 amino acids. Germline loops: CDR1 SGHRS, CDR2 YFSETQ. V was clipped by 3 bases and J by 7 bases; unmatched bases: 14. CDR3: CASSSSPQLAGGREQYF. CDR3 in DNA: TGCGCCAGCAGCTCGAGCCCCCAACTAGCGGGAGGTCGTGAGCAGTACTTC.

The CDR3 nucleotides are TGTGCCAGCACCCCCCCCGGGGCAGGGGGTGGCTACACCTTC. This encodes CASTPPGAGGGYTF. V gene TRBV7-6 combines with J gene TRBJ1-2; TRBD1 matches at 7 bases. V was pared by 7 bases and J by 7 bases, with 12 bases of the junction left unmatched. CDR3 size: 14 residues. CDR1 and CDR2 from the germline V gene are SGHVS and FNYEAQ.

The chain carries TRBV7-8 and TRBJ1-2; D gene uncertain. This CDR3 has 16 amino acids. Looked up from germline, CDR1 is SGHVS and CDR2 is FQNEAQ. V was pared by 5 bases and J by 6 bases, with 22 bases between. CDR3 coding DNA: TGTGCCAGCAGCCCCGATCGGATTGCGCAGGCCCATGGCTACACCTTC. This gives the protein CASSPDRIAQAHGYTF.

The V and J genes are TRBV5-1 and TRBJ2-3; 10 nucleotides agree with TRBD1. Germline CDR1 is SGHRS and CDR2 is YFSETQ. V shed 4 bases and J 3 bases; nucleotides not matched to a gene: 2. This CDR3 is built from 14 residues. This CDR3 reads CASSADRGTDTQYF. The CDR3 region has the DNA TGCGCCAGCAGCGCGGACAGGGGGACAGATACGCAGTATTTT.

This chain joins TRBV30 and TRBJ2-3; maybe TRBD2 (5 bases). The CDR3 covers 15 residues. The V and J ends lost 0 bases and 3 bases respectively, with 13 bases between them. The germline V gene encodes CDR1 GTSNPN and CDR2 SVGIG (reference sequence). The CDR3 region has the DNA TGTGCCTGGAGTGTGTCTGGGAGTTCTACAGATACGCAGTATTTT. It is translated as CAWSVSGSSTDTQYF.

This clone was detected only once. This rearrangement joins TRBV28 to TRBJ2-7; tentatively, D is TRBD1 (5 bases). Trimming took off 6 bases at V and 0 bases at J, with 12 bases between the two ends. The CDR3 runs 14 residues. The V gene's germline CDR1 is MDHEN and CDR2 SYDVKM. As DNA, the CDR3 is TGTGCCAGCAGGGGATTTACAGGCTCCTACGAGCAGTACTTC. Translating it yields CASRGFTGSYEQYF.

CDR3 protein: CASSRGVGQPQHF. Written as DNA, the CDR3 is TGTGCCAGCAGCCGCGGGGTTGGGCAGCCCCAGCATTTT. The V gene is TRBV4-2, the J gene TRBJ1-5; D gene uncertain. The V end was cut by 4 bases, the J end by 7 bases, with 11 bases between. Germline CDR1 LGHNA, CDR2 YNFKEQ. This CDR3 has 13 amino acids.

The rearrangement links TRBV4-1 to TRBJ1-1; D not resolved. Trimming took 1 base from V and 7 from J, leaving 10 bases between them. This CDR3 has 13 residues. Per germline, CDR1 MGHRA and CDR2 YSYEKL. CDR3 DNA: TGCGCCAGCAGCCAAGCCGGTACTAGTGAAGCTTTCTTT. This translates into CASSQAGTSEAFF.

The rearrangement joins TRBV4-3 to TRBJ1-4; D is undetermined. This CDR3 comprises 13 residues. Deletions cut 3 bases from V and 12 bases from J, with 14 bases between. Germline CDR1 and CDR2: LGHNA and YSLEER. The CDR3 sequence: CASSQVTRGELFF. DNA of the CDR3: TGCGCCAGCAGCCAGGTAACCCGCGGGGAACTGTTTTTT.

This chain links TRBV19 with TRBJ1-5; D possibly corresponds to TRBD1 (6 bases). Germline-derived CDR1 and CDR2 are LNHDA and SQIVND (reference sequence). The V end lost 6 bases, the J end lost 3 bases, and 12 bases lay between the germline ends. This CDR3 spans 14 amino acids. The CDR3 reads CASSQQGNNQPQHF. The CDR3 region has the DNA TGTGCCAGTAGCCAACAGGGTAACAATCAGCCCCAGCATTTT.

V usage is TRBV5-1 and J usage is TRBJ2-2, with 7 bases aligning to TRBD1. This CDR3 has 16 amino acids. The V gene's germline CDR1 is SGHRS and CDR2 YFSETQ. V trimming: 2 bases; J trimming: 5 bases; junction bases outside the gene matches: 9. CDR3 DNA sequence: TGCGCCAGCAGCTTCGTTAGGGGGCGCGGGACCGGGGAGCTGTTTTTT. It yields the protein CASSFVRGRGTGELFF.

This rearrangement joins TRBV29-1 to TRBJ2-7; a possible D gene is TRBD2 (5 bases). Germline V CDR1 and CDR2: SQVTM, ANQGSEA. Trimming shortened V by 7 bases and J by 3 bases, and 13 bases separated the two germline ends. The CDR3 runs 12 residues. CDR3 region: CSAAVARYEQYF. DNA for the CDR3: TGCAGCGCCGCGGTAGCGCGCTACGAGCAGTACTTC.